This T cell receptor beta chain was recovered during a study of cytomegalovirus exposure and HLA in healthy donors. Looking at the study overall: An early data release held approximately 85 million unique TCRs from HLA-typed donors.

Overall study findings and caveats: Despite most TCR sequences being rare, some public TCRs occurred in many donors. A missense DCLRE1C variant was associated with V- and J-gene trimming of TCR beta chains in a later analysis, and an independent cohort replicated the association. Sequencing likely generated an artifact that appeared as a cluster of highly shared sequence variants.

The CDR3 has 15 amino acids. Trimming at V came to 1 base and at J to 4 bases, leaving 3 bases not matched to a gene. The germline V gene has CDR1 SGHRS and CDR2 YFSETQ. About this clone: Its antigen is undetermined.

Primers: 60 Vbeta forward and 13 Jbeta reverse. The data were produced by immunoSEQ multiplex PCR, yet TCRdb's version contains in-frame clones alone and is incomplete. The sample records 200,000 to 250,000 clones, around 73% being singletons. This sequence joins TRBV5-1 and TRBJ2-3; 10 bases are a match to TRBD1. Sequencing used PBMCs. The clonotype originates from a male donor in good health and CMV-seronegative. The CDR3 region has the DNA TGCGCCAGCAGCTTGCGCGGACAGGGGGCAGATACGCAGTATTTT. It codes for CASSLRGQGADTQYF.